This T cell receptor beta chain was observed in a study of T cell repertoires in cytomegalovirus infection. Looking at the study overall: CMV infection together with matching HLA type was indicated by public TCR beta signatures.

CDR1 SQVTM and CDR2 ANQGSEA come from the germline V gene. The junction had 14 bases not matched to a gene; V was cut back by 4 bases and J by 3 bases. CDR3 length: 17 residues. Regarding the study as a whole: It was HLA-C-restricted CMV-specific TCR beta clonotypes that dominated the response ex vivo. Cumulative frequency (of public TCR beta family members) identified carriers of CMV plus the relevant HLA.

TCRdb redid the calling of the reads with MiXCR, one entry per CDR3 protein. The data hold about 260,000 distinct CDR3 sequences, with approximately 14% observed a single time. In the case of this clonotype: As yet, its antigen is unknown.

The sample comprised PBMCs. The TCR was taken from a human donor in good health (CMV status not recorded). Some clones in this sample may be carry-over from other donors' samples. The J gene is TRBJ1-1, the V gene TRBV29-1; 10 nucleotides line up with TRBD1. CDR3 sequence (DNA): TGCAGCGTTGGGTCAAGGGGGACAGGGGAGCGGGACACTGAAGCTTTCTTT. This encodes CSVGSRGTGERDTEAFF.